Below, 25 T cell receptor beta chains from the same sample are listed, as sequenced in a study of cytomegalovirus exposure and HLA in healthy donors. In the PCR, 60 Vbeta and 13 Jbeta primers were used. Method: immunoSEQ multiplex PCR; TCRdb's copy keeps in-frame clones and lacks some. The sample yields some 150,000 clones, approximately 63% seen once. Sequenced material: PBMCs. The receptors originated from a woman in her sixties in good health and CMV-seropositive.

This chain uses TRBV9 with TRBJ1-2; D is uncertain. Germline assignment: CDR1 SGDLS and CDR2 YYNGEE. The CDR3 covers 15 residues. Trimming left V 6 bases short and J 6 bases short, with 21 bases between. The chain's CDR3 is CASTSRPFPEDGYTF. CDR3 DNA sequence: TGTGCCAGCACCTCCCGACCTTTCCCGGAGGATGGCTACACCTTC.

The J gene is TRBJ1-1, the V gene TRBV28, with no clear D. The CDR3 consists of 14 residues. V dropped 4 bases and J dropped 2 bases, with 11 bases sitting between them. Germline assignment: CDR1 MDHEN and CDR2 SYDVKM. Here the CDR3 DNA reads TGTGCCAGCAGTTCTCCCTCCCTCAACACTGAAGCTTTCTTT. This translates into CASSSPSLNTEAFF.

The chain is built from TRBV30 and TRBJ1-5, with D tentatively TRBD1 (6 bases). This CDR3 has 15 residues. Germline assignment: CDR1 GTSNPN and CDR2 SVGIG (reference sequence). V was clipped by 4 bases and J by 2 bases, with 15 bases between them. This CDR3 is CAWTPGGGRNQPQHF. The CDR3 DNA follows: TGTGCCTGGACCCCCGGGGGGGGCCGCAATCAGCCCCAGCATTTT.

This chain joins TRBV18 and TRBJ2-7, with D perhaps TRBD1 (6 bases). Trimming pared 4 bases from V and 5 bases from J, leaving 9 bases between. CDR3 size: 12 residues. Germline-derived CDR1 and CDR2 are KGHSH and LQKENI. The CDR3 coding sequence is TGTGCCAGCTCACGGAACAGGGACGAGCAGTACTTC. Translation: CASSRNRDEQYF.

A few counts support this clone. The chain has TRBV6-1 and TRBJ2-7, with TRBD2 matching over 7 bases. V lost 4 bases, J lost 2 bases, and 5 bases stayed unmatched. The length of the CDR3 is 14 residues. Germline CDR1 reads MNHNS; CDR2 reads SASEGT. This chain's CDR3 is CASSGSGRPYEQYF. The CDR3 region has the DNA TGTGCCAGCAGTGGTAGCGGGCGGCCCTACGAGCAGTACTTC.

CDR3 in amino acids: CASSLGTSGSSYEQYF. As DNA, the CDR3 is TGTGCCAGCAGCTTGGGGACTAGCGGTAGCTCCTACGAGCAGTACTTC. This chain links TRBV7-9 with TRBJ2-5; the match to TRBD2 covers 11 bases. The assigned J gene may be wrong: the sequence end matches TRBJ2-7 better. Germline V gene lookup returns CDR1 SEHNR and CDR2 FQNEAQ (reference sequence). This CDR3 spans 16 amino acids.

This clone was observed a single time. The genes are TRBV6-5 and TRBJ2-7; D might be TRBD1 (6 bases). The CDR3 extends over 13 amino acids. Trimming took off 6 bases at V and 1 base at J, with 10 bases between the two ends. Germline lookup yields CDR1 MNHEY and CDR2 SVGAGI. In DNA, the CDR3 is TGTGCCAGCAGCCCAGGGGTATCCTACGAGCAGTACTTC. Its translation is CASSPGVSYEQYF.

The V call is TRBV18, the J call TRBJ2-5, with TRBD1 matching 8 bases. The J call may be faulty, since TRBJ2-7 better matches the DNA end. Germline-derived CDR1 and CDR2 are KGHSH and LQKENI. The CDR3 is 13 residues long. This CDR3 is CASSGDRNYEQYF. The DNA of the CDR3 is TGTGCCAGCTCCGGGGACAGGAACTACGAGCAGTACTTC.

This rearrangement joins TRBV28 to TRBJ2-5; TRBD1 might be the D (7 bases). Germline values: CDR1 MDHEN, CDR2 SYDVKM. V was shortened by 3 bases and J by 9 bases, with 14 bases between the two germline ends. CDR3 size: 13 residues. This CDR3 reads CASSLEGAEAQYF. In nucleotides, the CDR3 is TGTGCCAGCAGTTTGGAGGGGGCGGAGGCCCAGTACTTC.

This clone has a single count. The chain combines TRBV19 with TRBJ1-4; 7 bases agree with TRBD1. This CDR3 comprises 14 residues. Germline assignment: CDR1 LNHDA and CDR2 SQIVND (reference sequence). The junction had 4 bases not matched to a gene; V was cut back by 6 bases and J by 3 bases. CDR3 nucleotide sequence: TGTGCCAGTAGCCTCGGGACAGCTAATGAAAAACTGTTTTTT. This codes for CASSLGTANEKLFF.

This chain links TRBV5-1 with TRBJ2-1; D might be TRBD1 (5 bases). This CDR3 spans 14 amino acids. V gave up 2 bases and J gave up 6 bases, with 12 bases separating them. CDR1 and CDR2 from the germline V gene are SGHRS and YFSETQ. CDR3 sequence (DNA): TGCGCCAGCAGCTTAGACTCCAGGGTCAATGAGCAGTTCTTC. This codes for CASSLDSRVNEQFF. Complete variable domain (other parts from reference TRBV5-1 and TRBJ2-1): KAGVTQTPRYLIKTRGQQVTLSCSPISGHRSVSWYQQTPGQGLQFLFEYFSETQRNKGNFPGRFSGRQFSNSRSEMNVSTLELGDSALYLCASSLDSRVNEQFFGPGTRLTVL.

This clone turned up a few times. Here the CDR3 reads CASSQTQNTEAFF. The CDR3 region has the DNA TGCGCCAGCAGCCAAACACAGAACACTGAAGCTTTCTTT. The chain combines TRBV4-1 with TRBJ1-1; D unresolved. The ends were cut back, 2 bases at V and 1 base at J, with 5 bases in the middle. Per germline, CDR1 MGHRA and CDR2 YSYEKL. The CDR3 contains 13 residues.

V is TRBV19 and J is TRBJ1-1, with D unresolved. The CDR3 is 12 amino acids. Trimming removed 4 bases at V and 5 bases at J, with 8 bases between. The germline gives CDR1 LNHDA, CDR2 SQIVND (reference sequence). CDR3 DNA: TGTGCCAGTAGTAGGGCCCCGACTGAAGCTTTCTTT. The encoded protein is CASSRAPTEAFF.

This chain connects TRBV5-1 to TRBJ1-2; 8 bases are a match to TRBD1. Germline values: CDR1 SGHRS, CDR2 YFSETQ. The CDR3 is made up of 13 amino acids. V was pared by 5 bases and J by 4 bases, with 4 bases of the junction left unmatched. The CDR3 bases are TGCGCCAGCAGGCAGGGGGCTCTCTATGGCTACACCTTC. Residues: CASRQGALYGYTF.

V usage is TRBV28 and J usage is TRBJ1-3; D is ambiguous. V gave up 1 base and J gave up 1 base, with 11 bases separating them. Germline V CDR1 and CDR2: MDHEN, SYDVKM. The CDR3 is 16 amino acids. The chain's CDR3 is CASSLYAVLSGNTIYF. In DNA, the CDR3 is TGTGCCAGCAGTTTATATGCAGTTCTTTCTGGAAACACCATATATTTT.

The chain uses TRBV7-9 and TRBJ2-1; 15 bases map to TRBD2. The CDR3 is 19 residues long. V trimming: 5 bases; J trimming: 0 bases; junction bases outside the gene matches: 8. Per germline, CDR1 SEHNR and CDR2 FQNEAQ (reference sequence). The CDR3 loop reads CASSPRTSGRANSYNEQFF. CDR3 in DNA: TGTGCCAGCAGCCCTCGGACTAGCGGGAGGGCAAACTCCTACAATGAGCAGTTCTTC.

This clone has just a few counts. The genes are TRBV5-6 and TRBJ1-5; a possible D gene is TRBD1 (6 bases). V gave up 1 base and J gave up 6 bases, with 14 bases separating them. The germline CDR1 and CDR2 sequences are SGHDT and YYEEEE. This CDR3 has 15 amino acids. The CDR3 DNA sequence: TGTGCCAGCAGCTTGCGGACAGCTGGGGGTCAGCCCCAGCATTTT. The encoded protein is CASSLRTAGGQPQHF.

This clone was observed a handful of times. The chain is built from TRBV5-8 and TRBJ1-5; D call uncertain. The CDR3 loop spans 13 amino acids. V lost 2 bases and J lost 0, with 3 bases in between. CDR1 SGHTS and CDR2 YDEGEE come from the germline V gene. CDR3 amino acids: CASSFSSNQPQHF. For the CDR3, the DNA is TGTGCCAGCAGCTTCAGTAGCAATCAGCCCCAGCATTTT.

The gene calls are TRBV5-1 and TRBJ1-1; unclear D gene. The germline V gene has CDR1 SGHRS and CDR2 YFSETQ. V was shortened by 1 base and J by 1 base, with 5 bases between the two germline ends. CDR3 size: 13 residues. The CDR3 region is CASSLWQNTEAFF. The CDR3 region has the DNA TGCGCCAGCAGCTTGTGGCAGAACACTGAAGCTTTCTTT.

The CDR3 region is CASSAGSSNQPQHF. CDR3 in DNA: TGTGCCAGCAGTGCGGGATCTAGCAATCAGCCCCAGCATTTT. This rearrangement joins TRBV25-1 to TRBJ1-5; D call uncertain. Trimming cost V 4 bases and J 0 bases, with 7 bases left between them. Per germline, CDR1 MGHDK and CDR2 SYGVNS. CDR3 length: 14 amino acids.

The chain employs TRBV7-6 and TRBJ2-5, with D unresolved. Germline V gene data show CDR1 as SGHVS and CDR2 as FNYEAQ. The CDR3 totals 15 residues. Trimming shortened V by 0 bases and J by 1 base, and 9 bases separated the two germline ends. CDR3: CASSLASAVQETQYF. CDR3 DNA: TGTGCCAGCAGCTTAGCAAGCGCAGTCCAAGAGACCCAGTACTTC.

The chain recombines TRBV18 with TRBJ2-1, with 7 bases identical to TRBD2. Trimming at V came to 0 bases and at J to 1 base, leaving 6 bases not matched to a gene. Germline CDR1 is KGHSH and CDR2 is LQKENI. CDR3 length: 17 amino acids. CDR3 nucleotides: TGTGCCAGCTCACCACCTATAGCTAGCGGTTCCTACAATGAGCAGTTCTTC. The encoded protein is CASSPPIASGSYNEQFF.

CDR3 in DNA: TGCAGCGTTAGGGGACTAGCGGACAATGAGCAGTTCTTC. This translates into CSVRGLADNEQFF. The chain uses TRBV29-1 and TRBJ2-1; 11 bases are a match to TRBD2. The length of the CDR3 is 13 residues. With 5 bases clipped from V and 5 bases from J, the junction kept 2 bases outside the gene matches. Germline assignment: CDR1 SQVTM and CDR2 ANQGSEA.

The V and J genes are TRBV28 and TRBJ2-7, with 9 bases that match TRBD2. This CDR3 is 15 amino acids long. The junction had 10 bases not matched to a gene; V was cut back by 6 bases and J by 4 bases. CDR1 and CDR2 from the germline V gene are MDHEN and SYDVKM. The CDR3 region is CASSFSRSGGYEQYF. CDR3 bases: TGTGCCAGCAGCTTCTCTCGCAGCGGGGGGTACGAGCAGTACTTC.

The J gene is TRBJ2-1, the V gene TRBV2; 8 bases fit TRBD1. The CDR3 spans 14 residues. V trimming: 4 bases; J trimming: 9 bases; junction bases outside the gene matches: 8. Germline loops: CDR1 SNHLY, CDR2 FYNNEI. The CDR3 nucleotides read TGTGCCAGCAGTGCGGACAGGGAATTTGGTGAGCAGTTCTTC. This codes for CASSADREFGEQFF.